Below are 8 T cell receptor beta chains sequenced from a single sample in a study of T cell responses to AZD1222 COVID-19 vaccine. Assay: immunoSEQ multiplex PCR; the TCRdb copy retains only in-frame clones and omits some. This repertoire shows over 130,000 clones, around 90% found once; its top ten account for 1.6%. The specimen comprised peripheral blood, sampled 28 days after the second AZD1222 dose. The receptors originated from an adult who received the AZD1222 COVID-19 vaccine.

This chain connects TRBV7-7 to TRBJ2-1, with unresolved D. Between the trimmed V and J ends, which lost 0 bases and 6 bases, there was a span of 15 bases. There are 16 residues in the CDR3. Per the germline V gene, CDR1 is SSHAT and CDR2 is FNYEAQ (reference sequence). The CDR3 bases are TGTGCCAGCAGCTTAGCGGAACCCCCGGCAAGCAATGAGCAGTTCTTC. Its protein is CASSLAEPPASNEQFF.

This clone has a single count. The CDR3 sequence: CASGQQGGRPQHF. The CDR3 nucleotides read TGTGCCAGCGGCCAACAAGGGGGGCGACCCCAGCATTTT. This rearrangement joins TRBV6-5 to TRBJ1-5; weak D call: TRBD1 (6 bases). V was pared by 8 bases and J by 10 bases, with 18 bases between. The V gene's germline CDR1 is MNHEY and CDR2 SVGAGI. The CDR3 contains 13 residues.

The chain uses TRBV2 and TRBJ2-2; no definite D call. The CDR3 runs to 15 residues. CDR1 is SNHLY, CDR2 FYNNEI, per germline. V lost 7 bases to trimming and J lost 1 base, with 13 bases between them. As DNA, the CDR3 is TGTGCCAGCAAGGGTAAAGTCGTGAACACCGGGGAGCTGTTTTTT. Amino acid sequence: CASKGKVVNTGELFF.

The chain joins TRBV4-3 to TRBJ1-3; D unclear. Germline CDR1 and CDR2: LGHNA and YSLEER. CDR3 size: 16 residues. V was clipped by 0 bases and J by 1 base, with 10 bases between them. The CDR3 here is CASSQELAQSGNTIYF. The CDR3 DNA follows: TGCGCCAGCAGCCAAGAATTGGCTCAATCTGGAAACACCATATATTTT.

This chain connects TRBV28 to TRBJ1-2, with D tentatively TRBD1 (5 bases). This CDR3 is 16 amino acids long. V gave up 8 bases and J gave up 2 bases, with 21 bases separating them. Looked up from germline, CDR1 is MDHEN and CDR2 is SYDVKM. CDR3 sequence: CASGLFRTIVNYGYTF. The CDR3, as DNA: TGTGCCAGCGGTCTCTTTAGGACAATTGTGAACTATGGCTACACCTTC.

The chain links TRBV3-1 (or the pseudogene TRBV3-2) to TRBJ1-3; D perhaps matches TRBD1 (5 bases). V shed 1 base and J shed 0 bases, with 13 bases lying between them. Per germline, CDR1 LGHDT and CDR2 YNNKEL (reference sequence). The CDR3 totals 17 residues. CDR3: CASSQVSTASSGNTIYF. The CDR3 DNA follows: TGTGCCAGCAGCCAAGTATCGACAGCGAGCTCTGGAAACACCATATATTTT.

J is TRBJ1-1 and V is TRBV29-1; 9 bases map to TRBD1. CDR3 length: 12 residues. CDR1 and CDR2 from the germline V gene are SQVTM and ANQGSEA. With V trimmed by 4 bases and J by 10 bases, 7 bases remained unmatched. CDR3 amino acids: CSVVPGQGAAFF. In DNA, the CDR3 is TGCAGCGTTGTCCCGGGACAGGGAGCAGCTTTCTTT. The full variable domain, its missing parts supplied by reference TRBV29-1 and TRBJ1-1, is SAVISQKPSRDICQRGTSLTIQCQVDSQVTMMFWYRQQPGQSLTLIATANQGSEATYESGFVIDKFPISRPNLTFSTLTVSNMSPEDSSIYLCSVVPGQGAAFFGQGTRLTVV.

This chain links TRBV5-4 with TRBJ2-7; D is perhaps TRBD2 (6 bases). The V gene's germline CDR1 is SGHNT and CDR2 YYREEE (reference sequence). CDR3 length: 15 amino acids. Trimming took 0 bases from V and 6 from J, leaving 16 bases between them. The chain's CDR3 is CASSLAGVPTSEQYV. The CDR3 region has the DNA TGTGCCAGCAGCTTGGCGGGGGTGCCTACTAGCGAGCAGTACGTC.